This is a list of T cell receptor beta chains from one sample in a study of shared clonotypes between healthy human individuals. Assay used: immunoSEQ multiplex PCR; TCRdb lists only in-frame clones, some missing. The sample lists 1,400,000 or so clones, around 98.5% occurring once. Source material: naive CD4+ T cells sorted from blood. These receptors all come from a young man in good health. Both conserved end residues are part of each CDR3. The D gene is left open where the match is weak. Clone size is not always given. Where it is, it says once, few, many or a class for expanded clones.

j_call clone_size v_call d_call cdr3_nt cdr3_aa
TRBJ2-1 - TRBV28 - TGTGCCAGCAGTCTCGAAGCCAAGGTTGGGCAGTTCTTC CASSLEAKVGQFF
TRBJ2-1 - TRBV2 - TGTGCCAGCAGTGAGTGGAGGAGCTCCTACAATGAGCAGTTCTTC CASSEWRSSYNEQFF
TRBJ2-7 - TRBV21-1 - TGTGCCAGCAGCCGCGCAACCCCGATCATGCACGAGCAGTACTTC CASSRATPIMHEQYF
TRBJ2-2 - TRBV19 TRBD1 TGTGCCAGTAGTGCCTCCGGGACAGCCACCGGGGAGCTGTTTTTT CASSASGTATGELFF
TRBJ1-1 - TRBV5-5 TRBD1 TGTGCCAGCAGCTTGACAGGGGAATCTGAAGCTTTCTTT CASSLTGESEAFF
TRBJ1-1 - TRBV18 - TGTGCCAGCTCACGTCAGACAGTGAACACTGAAGCTTTCTTT CASSRQTVNTEAFF
TRBJ2-7 - TRBV7-8 - TGTGCCAGCAGTCTCGTGGGCAGAAACTACGAGCAGTACTTC CASSLVGRNYEQYF
TRBJ1-1 - TRBV2 - TGTGCCAGCAGTTACGGGACACCGTATTATGAAGCTTTCTTT CASSYGTPYYEAFF
TRBJ2-2 - TRBV5-1 - TGCGCCAGCAGCTTGGCCAGCGCCGGGGAGCTGTTTTTT CASSLASAGELFF
TRBJ1-1 - TRBV2 - TGTGCCAGCGGTCCAGGGCTCACCAGGGACACTGAAGCTTTCTTT CASGPGLTRDTEAFF
TRBJ2-3 - TRBV19 TRBD2 TGTGCCAGTAGTATCCCCCTAGGGAGTAGCGGGAGTGCAGATACGCAGTATTTT CASSIPLGSSGSADTQYF
TRBJ1-2 - TRBV5-1 - TGCGCCAGCAGCTTGGTTCGGGGGCCCCTTAATGGCTACACCTTC CASSLVRGPLNGYTF
TRBJ2-7 - TRBV18 - TGTGCCAGCTCACCCTGGGTTAACCGGGCCTACGAGCAGTACTTC CASSPWVNRAYEQYF
TRBJ2-2 - TRBV5-1 - TGCGCCAGCAGCCCACTGCAGGGTAGCGGCACCGGGGAGCTGTTTTTT CASSPLQGSGTGELFF
TRBJ2-5 once TRBV11-3 TRBD1 TGTGCCAGCAACGTGGCAGGGACAGCCAAAGAGACCCAGTACTTC CASNVAGTAKETQYF
TRBJ2-7 - TRBV5-1 - TGCGCCAGCAGCTTGGATCTCCCCCGGGACGAGCAGTACTTC CASSLDLPRDEQYF
TRBJ2-7 - TRBV29-1 TRBD2 TGCAGCGCCCTGTCGCTAGCGGGAGATCTGGGCAACGAGCAGTACTTC CSALSLAGDLGNEQYF
TRBJ2-5 - TRBV27 - TGTGCCAGCAGTACCCTACAGGAAATCCAAGAGACCCAGTACTTC CASSTLQEIQETQYF
TRBJ2-7 once TRBV7-9 TRBD1 TGTGCCAGCAGCTTAGCGGGACAGGGCTACGAGCAGTACTTC CASSLAGQGYEQYF
TRBJ1-2 few TRBV20-1 - TGCAGTGCATCAGAATCCTATGGCTACACCTTC CSASESYGYTF
TRBJ2-2 - TRBV29-1 - TGCAGCGTCGCCTTCCATGATTCCGGGGAGCTGTTTTTT CSVAFHDSGELFF
TRBJ1-3 - TRBV5-6 TRBD1 TGTGCCAGCAGGTGGACAGGGCAGGGAAACACCATATATTTT CASRWTGQGNTIYF
TRBJ2-1 once TRBV18 TRBD2 TGTGCCAGCTCACCAACGACTAGCGGCAATGAGCAGTTCTTC CASSPTTSGNEQFF
TRBJ2-1 - TRBV9 TRBD2 TGTGCCAGCAGCGTAGAAGCGGGAGGGTCCTACAATGAGCAGTTCTTC CASSVEAGGSYNEQFF
TRBJ2-7 - TRBV27 - TGTGCCAGCAGTTTATTGGAGGGGGCCAAGGGCCTCTACGAGCAGTACTTC CASSLLEGAKGLYEQYF
TRBJ2-1 - TRBV9 TRBD2 TGTGCCAGCAGCCAAGCAAGCGGGGGGTACAATGAGCAGTTCTTC CASSQASGGYNEQFF
TRBJ2-1 once TRBV2 TRBD2 TGTGCCAGCTGGACTAGCCCCAATGAGCAGTTCTTC CASWTSPNEQFF
TRBJ2-7 - TRBV27 - TGTGCCAGCAGCCCCAGGGTGGGGACACCGAGCTCCTACGAGCAGTACTTC CASSPRVGTPSSYEQYF
TRBJ2-7 - TRBV6-1 TRBD1 TGTGCCACCGAGACAGGGTCCTACGAGCAGTACTTC CATETGSYEQYF
TRBJ2-7 - TRBV28 TRBD1 TGTGCCAGCAGTACCACTCACAGGGGGGCCCACGAGCAGTACTTC CASSTTHRGAHEQYF
TRBJ2-1 - TRBV5-1 TRBD2 TGCGCCAGCTATCCCCTCGGGGGGTTTTACAATGAGCAGTTCTTC CASYPLGGFYNEQFF
TRBJ1-1 once TRBV7-9 TRBD1 TGTGCCAGCAGTTTCCCCCTGACAGGGGAAGCTTTCTTT CASSFPLTGEAFF
TRBJ2-1 - TRBV7-3 - TGTGCCAGCAGCAGATTAATAGGGAATGAGCAGTTCTTC CASSRLIGNEQFF
TRBJ2-3 - TRBV9 - TGTGCCAGCAGCGGGGCGGGGGCCTTCACAGATACGCAGTATTTT CASSGAGAFTDTQYF
TRBJ2-3 - TRBV20-1 - TGCAGTGGCGGGCGCACAGATACGCAGTATTTT CSGGRTDTQYF
TRBJ2-5 - TRBV19 - TGTGCCAGTAGTAACACGGTGGAGACCCAGTACTTC CASSNTVETQYF
TRBJ1-5 - TRBV5-5 - TGTGCCAGCAGCTTGGAGGGAGGGAAAGAGCAGCCCCAGCATTTT CASSLEGGKEQPQHF
TRBJ2-7 once TRBV15 TRBD1 TGTGCCACCAGCAGACCTGACAGGGGGATAAGTAAATCCTACGAGCAGTACTTC CATSRPDRGISKSYEQYF
TRBJ1-1 - TRBV12-5 - TGTGCTAGTGGCAGACAGGCGGGCACTGAAGCTTTCTTT CASGRQAGTEAFF
TRBJ2-3 - TRBV18 - TGTGCCAGCAAGACAGACACAGATACGCAGTATTTT CASKTDTDTQYF
TRBJ2-5 few TRBV7-2 TRBD2 TGTGCCAGCAGCTTATCCGGGGGGTCGGAAGAGACCCAGTACTTC CASSLSGGSEETQYF
TRBJ1-1 - TRBV6-6 - TGTGCCAGCAGTTACACGGAGTACACTGAAGCTTTCTTT CASSYTEYTEAFF
TRBJ2-7 - TRBV9 - TGTGCCAGCAGCAGAGTCGACGACAACCCGCAGTACTTC CASSRVDDNPQYF
TRBJ2-5 - TRBV5-1 - TGCGCCAGCAGTCGATTGGGACACGAGGGAGAGACCCAGTACTTC CASSRLGHEGETQYF
TRBJ2-7 once TRBV19 TRBD1 TGTGCCAGTAGTATGGGGACAGGGATCCACGAGCAGTACTTC CASSMGTGIHEQYF
TRBJ2-3 few TRBV18 TRBD2 TGTGCCAGCTCACCGCCTAGCGGGGGGCCCCCAGATACGCAGTATTTT CASSPPSGGPPDTQYF
TRBJ1-2 once TRBV6-5 - TGTGCCAGCAGGGGGGGAGGCGCCTATGGCTACACCTTC CASRGGGAYGYTF
TRBJ2-2 - TRBV9 - TGTGCCAGCAGCGCTCCTGGTGAGTCCGGGGAGCTGTTTTTT CASSAPGESGELFF
TRBJ2-3 - TRBV7-3 TRBD1 TGTGCCAGCAGCTTAAACACAGGGGAAAAGAGGGATACGCAGTATTTT CASSLNTGEKRDTQYF